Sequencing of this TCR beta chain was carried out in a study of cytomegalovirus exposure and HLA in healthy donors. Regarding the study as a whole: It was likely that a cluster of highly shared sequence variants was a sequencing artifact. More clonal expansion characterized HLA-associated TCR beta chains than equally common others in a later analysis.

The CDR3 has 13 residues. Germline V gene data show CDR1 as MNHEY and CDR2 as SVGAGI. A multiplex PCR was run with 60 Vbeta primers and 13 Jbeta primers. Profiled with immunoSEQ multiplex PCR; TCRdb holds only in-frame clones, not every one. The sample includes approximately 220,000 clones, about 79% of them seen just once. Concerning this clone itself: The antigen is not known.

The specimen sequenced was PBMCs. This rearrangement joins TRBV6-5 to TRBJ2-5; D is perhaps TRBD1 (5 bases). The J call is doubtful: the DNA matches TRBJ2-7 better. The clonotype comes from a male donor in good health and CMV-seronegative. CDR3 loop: CACSMTETYEQYF. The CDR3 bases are TGTGCCTGTTCCATGACAGAAACCTACGAGCAGTACTTC.